Following are 18 T cell receptor beta chains from one sample sequenced in a study of CD8 T cells in Susac syndrome. Random hexamers were used to reverse transcribe an amount of roughly 0.5 to 1 ug RNA. TCRdb passed the immunoSEQ multiplex PCR reads through MiXCR, listing each CDR3 protein once. This table holds more than 200,000 distinct CDR3 sequences, approximately 94% found once. Sequenced input: CD4+ T cells from PBMCs. These receptors all stem from a human donor with Susac syndrome.

The chain uses TRBV6-2 or TRBV6-3 and TRBJ2-7, with 9 bases identical to TRBD1. V dropped 6 bases and J dropped 3; count of bases not matched to a gene: 6. The CDR3 is 14 residues long. CDR1 and CDR2 (germline): MNHEY, SVGEGT. The CDR3 DNA sequence: TGTGCCAGCAGAACAGGGGGCCTGGTCTACGAGCAGTACTTC. Amino acid sequence: CASRTGGLVYEQYF.

This clonotype was recorded only once. The chain has TRBV3-1 and TRBJ1-5; D is undetermined. V lost 4 bases, J lost 4 bases, and 17 bases lay in between. CDR3 length: 16 residues. Germline V gene lookup returns CDR1 LGHDT and CDR2 YNNKEL (reference sequence). The CDR3, as DNA: TGTGCCAGCAGCCCCAATTCCGGGGTTAGGAATCAGCCCCAGCATTTT. Amino acids: CASSPNSGVRNQPQHF. The entire variable domain, with the rest obtained from reference TRBV3-1 and TRBJ1-5, is as follows: DTAVSQTPKYLVTQMGNDKSIKCEQNLGHDTMYWYKQDSKKFLKIMFSYNNKELIINETVPNRFSPKSPDKAHLNLHINSLELGDSAVYFCASSPNSGVRNQPQHFGDGTRLSIL.

The chain uses TRBV20-1 and TRBJ2-7; 12 nucleotides agree with TRBD2. CDR1 is DFQATT and CDR2 is SNEGSKA in the germline V gene (reference sequence). V lost 4 bases to trimming and J lost 2 bases; unmatched junction nucleotides: 3. The CDR3 contains 14 residues. CDR3 in DNA: TGCAGTGCTAATCTAGCGGGGGGGCCCTACGAGCAGTACTTC. Protein sequence: CSANLAGGPYEQYF.

This chain links TRBV6-5 with TRBJ2-3; D perhaps matches TRBD2 (6 bases). Trimming took 6 bases from V and 5 from J, leaving 15 bases between them. This CDR3 spans 14 amino acids. The V gene's germline CDR1 is MNHEY and CDR2 SVGAGI. CDR3: CASRRAGPRDTQYF. In DNA, the CDR3 is TGTGCCAGCAGAAGAGCGGGCCCTCGAGATACGCAGTATTTT.

This sequence joins TRBV5-4 and TRBJ2-3; possibly TRBD1 for D (5 bases). This CDR3 contains 15 residues. V was shortened by 2 bases and J by 0 bases, with 10 bases between the two germline ends. From germline, CDR1 is SGHNT and CDR2 YYREEE (reference sequence). The CDR3 bases are TGTGCCAGCAGCTTCGAACAGGAGAGCACAGATACGCAGTATTTT. Translating it yields CASSFEQESTDTQYF.

The chain links TRBV12-3 or TRBV12-4 to TRBJ2-3; D call uncertain. The CDR3 sequence is 13 residues long. Trimming removed 2 bases from V and 0 bases from J, with 3 bases in between. CDR3 bases: TGTGCCAGCAGTTTACACAGCACAGATACGCAGTATTTT. Its translation is CASSLHSTDTQYF.

The gene calls are TRBV6-2 or TRBV6-3 and TRBJ1-1; a weak D match, TRBD1 (6 bases). Looked up from germline, CDR1 is MNHEY and CDR2 is SVGEGT. This CDR3 spans 14 amino acids. Trimming stripped 11 bases from V and 0 bases from J, with 16 bases between. CDR3 nucleotide sequence: TGTGCCGCCAAGGGGGGGATCATGAACACTGAAGCTTTCTTT. It yields the protein CAAKGGIMNTEAFF.

The chain is built from TRBV24-1 and TRBJ2-2; 12 nucleotides align to TRBD1. The CDR3 loop spans 19 amino acids. The V gene end was trimmed by 2 bases and the J gene end by 0 bases; junction bases not matched to a gene: 6. CDR1 is KGHDR, CDR2 SFDVKD, per germline. CDR3 bases: TGTGCCACCAGTGATTGGGGGACAGGGGGCCGCACGAACACCGGGGAGCTGTTTTTT. This encodes CATSDWGTGGRTNTGELFF.

The genes are TRBV18 and TRBJ1-3; 8 positions agree with TRBD1. V gave up 3 bases and J gave up 0 bases; unmatched junction bases: 1. Germline CDR1 KGHSH, CDR2 LQKENI. The CDR3 consists of 15 residues. CDR3 DNA sequence: TGTGCCAGCTCACCCGGACAGGGCTCTGGAAACACCATATATTTT. Its protein product is CASSPGQGSGNTIYF.

The chain is built from TRBV28 and TRBJ1-1; D uncertain. Trimming removed 4 bases from V and 7 bases from J, with 10 bases in between. The CDR3 is made up of 12 amino acids. CDR1 and CDR2 from the germline V gene are MDHEN and SYDVKM. CDR3 amino acids: CASSSLPGEAFF. As DNA, the CDR3 is TGTGCCAGCAGTTCCCTCCCCGGTGAAGCTTTCTTT.

This chain uses TRBV20-1 with TRBJ1-1; D might be TRBD1 (5 bases). The CDR3 spans 15 residues. Between the trimmed V and J ends, which lost 6 bases and 2 bases, there was a span of 19 bases. Germline assignment: CDR1 DFQATT and CDR2 SNEGSKA (reference sequence). This CDR3 is CSAGAQGMTNTEAFF. The CDR3 DNA is TGCAGTGCAGGGGCCCAGGGTATGACAAACACTGAAGCTTTCTTT.

CDR3 region: CASSPTTGGVEAFF. The CDR3 bases are TGTGCCAGCAGTCCCACAACTGGGGGGGTAGAAGCTTTCTTT. The chain combines TRBV28 with TRBJ1-1; possibly TRBD1 for D (5 bases). The CDR3 has 14 residues. The germline gives CDR1 MDHEN, CDR2 SYDVKM. V was shortened by 5 bases and J by 8 bases, with 18 bases between the two germline ends.

This clonotype has only one observation. This chain links TRBV6-5 with TRBJ2-2; no definite D call. CDR1 is MNHEY, CDR2 SVGAGI, per germline. The CDR3 loop spans 13 amino acids. The V end lost 4 bases, the J end lost 8 bases, and 11 bases lay between the germline ends. The CDR3 DNA reads as TGTGCCAGCAGTTGGGTACTGAGGGGGGAGCTGTTTTTT. Translation: CASSWVLRGELFF.

The gene calls are TRBV27 and TRBJ2-7; 7 nucleotides match TRBD1. V gave up 6 bases and J gave up 5 bases; unmatched junction bases: 4. The germline CDR1 and CDR2 sequences are MNHEY and SMNVEV (reference sequence). The CDR3 is 12 residues long. The CDR3 DNA reads as TGTGCCAGCAGCTTGGACAGGCACGAGCAGTACTTC. Translating gives CASSLDRHEQYF.

DNA of the CDR3: TGTGCCAGTAGTATAAGGTTCGTGGGGAGTAATTCACCCCTCCACTTT. Protein product: CASSIRFVGSNSPLHF. The rearrangement uses TRBV19 and TRBJ1-6; no firm D call. Germline V lookup: CDR1 LNHDA, CDR2 SQIVND (reference sequence). This CDR3 has 16 residues. Between the trimmed V and J ends, which lost 2 bases and 6 bases, there was a span of 14 bases.

The chain couples TRBV30 to TRBJ2-2; the D gene is possibly TRBD1 (6 bases). The CDR3 totals 13 residues. V was shortened by 6 bases and J by 6 bases, with 14 bases between the two germline ends. CDR1 GTSNPN and CDR2 SVGIG come from the germline V gene (reference sequence). CDR3 DNA sequence: TGTGCCTGTCCAGGGGTATCGGCCGGGGAGCTGTTTTTT. Protein product: CACPGVSAGELFF.

The chain recombines TRBV2 with TRBJ1-2; 9 nucleotides match TRBD1. The germline CDR1 and CDR2 sequences are SNHLY and FYNNEI. The CDR3 is made up of 14 amino acids. With V trimmed by 6 bases and J by 4 bases, 6 bases remained unmatched. CDR3 nucleotide sequence: TGTGCCAGCAGGGGACAGGGCTGGGTCTATGGCTACACCTTC. Protein product: CASRGQGWVYGYTF.

The chain is built from TRBV6-1 and TRBJ2-7, with 9 bases lining up with TRBD2. The germline gives CDR1 MNHNS, CDR2 SASEGT. The CDR3 has 18 residues. V was pared by 6 bases and J by 0 bases, with 15 bases of the junction left unmatched. This CDR3 reads CASRTRGSGGPSSYEQYF. CDR3 coding DNA: TGTGCCAGCAGAACCCGGGGTAGCGGGGGCCCCAGCTCCTACGAGCAGTACTTC.